The 5 T cell receptor beta chains given below trace back to one sample, sequenced in a study of blood T cell repertoires in COVID-19 (dated by TCRdb to about 2020). Receptor libraries were prepared by the immunoSEQ multiplex PCR assay. What TCRdb holds here is the immuneACCESS table cut down to in-frame rearrangements. Part of the clones is not present; checked against another copy, under half of the missing clones reflect an unresolved V gene, and the others are unexplained. This sample holds roughly 96,000 clones; around 76% were observed only once. The biggest ten clones account for around a sixth of the sample. The source material was peripheral blood. The origin of the receptors is an elderly man with acute or convalescent COVID-19.

This clone was observed a few times. The gene calls are TRBV18 and TRBJ2-2; tentatively, D is TRBD1 (5 bases). V lost 3 bases, J lost 7 bases, and 12 bases lay in between. The CDR3 contains 14 residues. Germline-derived CDR1 and CDR2 are KGHSH and LQKENI. CDR3 sequence reads: CASSPQGRNGELFF. CDR3 coding DNA: TGTGCCAGCTCACCCCAGGGTCGGAACGGGGAGCTGTTTTTT. Using reference TRBV18 and TRBJ2-2 for the parts outside the CDR3, the full variable domain is NAGVMQNPRHLVRRRGQEARLRCSPMKGHSHVYWYRQLPEEGLKFMVYLQKENIIDESGMPKERFSAEFPKEGPSILRIQQVVRGDSAAYFCASSPQGRNGELFFGEGSRLTVL.

This clone was observed a handful of times. The J gene is TRBJ2-6, the V gene TRBV27; 7 nucleotides align to TRBD2. Germline CDR1 and CDR2: MNHEY and SMNVEV (reference sequence). CDR3 length: 18 amino acids. V was pared by 4 bases and J by 0 bases, with 9 bases of the junction left unmatched. The CDR3 coding sequence is TGTGCCAGCAGTTCGTGGGAGGGCTTCTTCTCTGGGGCCAACGTCCTGACTTTC. Translating it yields CASSSWEGFFSGANVLTF.

The table lists this clone with a count of one. The rearrangement uses TRBV7-6 and TRBJ2-3, with D unresolved. This CDR3 comprises 12 residues. Trimming took off 4 bases at V and 4 bases at J, with 6 bases between the two ends. Looked up from germline, CDR1 is SGHVS and CDR2 is FNYEAQ. The CDR3 DNA reads TGTGCCAGCAGCTCCGGTCCAGATACGCAGTATTTT. Translated, it gives CASSSGPDTQYF.

This clone was detected only once. The genes are TRBV6-2 or TRBV6-3 and TRBJ2-7, with 7 bases matching TRBD1. Germline V lookup: CDR1 MNHEY, CDR2 SVGEGT. Unmatched junction bases numbered 8, after V lost 6 bases and J lost 0 bases. The CDR3 loop spans 15 amino acids. The CDR3 sequence: CASSLRTGSSYEQYF. The CDR3 DNA follows: TGTGCCAGCAGCCTACGGACAGGTTCCTCCTACGAGCAGTACTTC.

The chain carries TRBV4-3 and TRBJ1-4, with 7 bases lining up with TRBD1. Looked up from germline, CDR1 is LGHNA and CDR2 is YSLEER. Trimming cost V 5 bases and J 8 bases; bases outside gene matches: 11. The CDR3 has 15 residues. Here the CDR3 reads CASSAADRVSEKLFF. For the CDR3, the DNA is TGCGCCAGCAGCGCCGCAGACAGGGTCTCGGAAAAACTGTTTTTT.